This TCR beta chain was retrieved from a study of blood T cell repertoires in COVID-19. About the study: Sites in the United States, Italy and Spain provided acute and convalescent COVID-19 samples.

In the study's own analysis: Cell counts per sample came from amplifying reference gene primers. TCRdb's copy holds only in-frame clones and misses some; the assay was immunoSEQ multiplex PCR. V and J calls plus clone size are reproduced from that table; the DNA served to infer D and trimming. The sample consists of fewer than 35,000 clones, under 95% of them appearing once. The sequence came from a man aged 65 to 79 with active or convalescent COVID-19. Sequenced sample: peripheral blood.

CDR3 region: CASSLGGGNYGYTF. For the CDR3, the DNA is TGTGCCAGCAGCTTGGGAGGGGGAAACTATGGCTACACCTTC. The chain employs TRBV11-2 and TRBJ1-2, with D possibly matching TRBD1 (6 bases). The V end was cut by 3 bases, the J end by 2 bases, with 10 bases between. Looked up from germline, CDR1 is SGHAT and CDR2 is FQNNGV. This CDR3 spans 14 amino acids.